This TCR beta chain was obtained from a study of early T cells in non-severe SARS-CoV-2 infection. Overall study context: The input, bulk RNA from unsorted whole blood, was sequenced, and chains were unpaired.

The table lists this clonotype with many counts. The TCR library protocol was used to attach unique molecular identifiers. These identifiers were attached to individual cDNA molecules. From the 5' RACE reads, TCRdb called clonotypes with MiXCR, one entry per CDR3 protein. This table holds approximately 77,000 distinct CDR3 sequences, 5% found once. From germline, CDR1 is MDHEN and CDR2 SYDVKM. This CDR3 has 15 residues. J lost 1 base, V lost 9 bases, and 10 bases had no gene match. The chain recombines TRBV28 with TRBJ2-7; 9 bases are shared with TRBD1. The TCR was taken from an adult who was a healthcare worker with PCR-confirmed SARS-CoV-2 infection or an uninfected control (not recorded which). The source was whole blood, collected at baseline. The DNA for the CDR3 is TGTGCCAGTTGCTTACAGGGGGCCCGATCCTACGAGCAGTACTTC. Protein: CASCLQGARSYEQYF.